These T cell receptor beta chains were read from a single sample in a study of T-cell reconstitution after alpha-beta-depleted transplantation in children. One entry per CDR3 protein results from TCRdb running MiXCR on the PCR reads. The table records about 270,000 distinct CDR3 sequences, roughly 9.5% of them present only once. Specimen: PBMCs from the stem cell graft donor, collected from the stem cell graft. These receptors were obtained from a human donor who donated a stem cell graft to a child with SCID. Both conserved end residues are part of each CDR3. The D gene is left open where the match is weak. Clone size, where shown, is once, few, many, or a class for clones that have expanded.

V	D	J	size	length	CDR3	DNA
TRBV4-1	TRBD1	TRBJ2-6	few	18	CASSQERTGHSGANVLTF	TGCGCCAGCAGCCAAGAGCGGACAGGACACTCTGGGGCCAACGTCCTGACTTTC
TRBV24-1	NA	TRBJ2-7	NA	13	CATETESSYEQYF	TGTGCCACCGAGACAGAGTCCTCATACGAGCAGTACTTC
TRBV24-1	NA	TRBJ2-2	many	14	CATGGTTNTGELFF	TGTGCCACCGGCGGGACAACGAACACCGGGGAGCTGTTTTTT
TRBV5-1	NA	TRBJ1-1	many	14	CASSSQDLDTEAFF	TGCGCCAGCAGCTCGCAGGATCTGGACACTGAAGCTTTCTTT
TRBV7-6	NA	TRBJ2-5	NA	16	CASSQGPGAIQETQYF	TGTGCCAGCAGCCAAGGGCCGGGGGCGATCCAAGAGACCCAGTACTTC
TRBV3-1	NA	TRBJ2-5	NA	15	CASSLGRAFGETQYF	TGTGCCAGCAGCCTCGGGCGGGCTTTTGGAGAGACCCAGTACTTC
TRBV11-2	TRBD2	TRBJ2-1	NA	16	CASSTFSGETYNEQFF	TGTGCCAGCAGCACATTTAGCGGGGAAACCTACAATGAGCAGTTCTTC
TRBV20-1	TRBD2	TRBJ2-5	NA	15	CSADWGSTSGATQYF	TGCAGTGCTGATTGGGGTAGTACTAGCGGGGCGACCCAGTACTTC
TRBV20-1	NA	TRBJ2-7	many	14	CSANFDSFSYEQYF	TGCAGTGCTAATTTTGACAGCTTCTCCTACGAGCAGTACTTC
TRBV5-6	TRBD1	TRBJ2-7	few	16	CASSGDRGDPSYEQYF	TGTGCCAGCAGCGGAGACAGGGGGGACCCTTCCTACGAGCAGTACTTC
TRBV2	TRBD1	TRBJ2-7	few	14	CASSAFGQDYEQYF	TGTGCCAGCAGTGCTTTCGGACAGGACTACGAGCAGTACTTC
TRBV12-3/TRBV12-4	NA	TRBJ2-1	NA	11	CASSLESEQFF	TGTGCCAGTTCGTTAGAAAGCGAGCAGTTCTTC
TRBV7-8	TRBD1	TRBJ2-7	NA	16	CASSLGTGPLRYEQYF	TGTGCCAGCAGCTTGGGGACAGGACCTCTACGCTACGAGCAGTACTTC
TRBV12-3/TRBV12-4	TRBD2	TRBJ2-3	few	16	CASRMGLAGGTDTQYF	TGTGCCAGCAGAATGGGACTAGCGGGGGGCACAGATACGCAGTATTTT
TRBV5-1	TRBD2	TRBJ2-4	many	15	CASSSTSGGRNIQYF	TGCGCCAGCAGCTCAACTAGCGGGGGGCGGAACATTCAGTACTTC
TRBV27	TRBD1	TRBJ2-5	few	14	CASSQRTGSETQYF	TGTGCCAGCAGTCAAAGGACAGGGAGCGAGACCCAGTACTTC
TRBV29-1	NA	TRBJ2-1	NA	10	CSVYHNEQFF	TGCAGCGTTTATCACAATGAGCAGTTCTTC
TRBV7-3	NA	TRBJ1-2	few	13	CASSDTGLDGYTF	TGTGCCAGCAGCGATACAGGGTTGGATGGCTACACCTTC
TRBV12-3/TRBV12-4	NA	TRBJ2-7	few	13	CASSWRRGSEQYF	TGTGCCAGCAGTTGGCGAAGGGGTAGCGAGCAGTACTTC
TRBV29-1	NA	TRBJ2-5	many	14	CSVVEFGGRETQYF	TGCAGCGTTGTCGAATTTGGGGGCAGGGAGACCCAGTACTTC
TRBV12-3/TRBV12-4	NA	TRBJ2-1	NA	13	CASRPNSKNEQFF	TGTGCCAGCAGGCCCAACAGTAAGAATGAGCAGTTCTTC
TRBV5-5	NA	TRBJ2-3	NA	14	CASSSRVGTDTQYF	TGTGCCAGCAGCTCCCGAGTGGGCACAGATACGCAGTATTTT
TRBV20-1	NA	TRBJ2-7	many	11	CSAGGANEQYF	TGCAGTGCTGGAGGGGCTAACGAGCAGTACTTC
TRBV11-2	TRBD2	TRBJ2-1	few	16	CASRYGDYHSYNEQFF	TGTGCCAGCAGGTACGGGGACTACCACTCCTACAATGAGCAGTTCTTC
TRBV12-3/TRBV12-4	NA	TRBJ2-7	few	13	CATNKDSSYEQYF	TGTGCTACCAATAAGGACAGTTCCTACGAGCAGTACTTC
TRBV7-8	NA	TRBJ2-7	NA	16	CASSQIKKTRVHEQYF	TGTGCCAGCAGCCAAATCAAAAAAACCAGGGTCCACGAGCAGTACTTC